One sample yielded the 23 T cell receptor beta chains listed below, sequenced in a study of T cell repertoires in cytomegalovirus infection. TCRdb recomputed calls from the reads with MiXCR, one row per CDR3 protein. The sample includes approximately 910,000 distinct CDR3 sequences, roughly a third seen only once; the top ten take roughly 13%. Their recognized antigens are unknown. The specimen comprised cultured CD8+ T cells from PBMCs, sampled from culture after CMV antigen stimulation. Receptors were obtained from a human donor in good health (CMV status not recorded). Some clones in this sample may be carry-over from other donors' samples.

The sample holds a few counts of this clonotype. J is TRBJ2-1 and V is TRBV23-1, with 12 positions matching TRBD1. TRBV23-1 is assigned to the ORF class and has an uncertain function. The trim removed 6 bases at V and 9 bases at J, leaving 9 bases unmatched. This CDR3 has 15 residues. The DNA for the CDR3 is TGCGCCAGCAGCCCGGGACAGGGGGCGAGAAGTGAGCAGTTCTTC. Protein: CASSPGQGARSEQFF.

The sample holds many counts of this clonotype. The rearrangement links TRBV7-2 to TRBJ1-6, with 7 nucleotides matching TRBD1. The CDR3 loop spans 14 amino acids. V lost 5 bases, J lost 8 bases, and 6 bases stayed unmatched. Per the germline V gene, CDR1 is SGHTA and CDR2 is FQGNSA. The CDR3 reads CASSQDRAHSPLHF. CDR3 DNA sequence: TGTGCCAGCAGCCAAGACAGGGCACATTCACCCCTCCACTTT.

This clonotype was picked up a small number of times. This chain joins TRBV6-6 and TRBJ2-7, with TRBD1 matching 8 bases. The ends lost 0 bases at V and 5 bases at J; junction bases unmatched: 6. Germline V gene data show CDR1 as MNHNY and CDR2 as SVGAGI (reference sequence). The CDR3 is 15 residues long. This chain's CDR3 is CASSYSSRGLDEQYF. CDR3 coding DNA: TGTGCCAGCAGTTACTCGAGCAGGGGGCTCGACGAGCAGTACTTC.

Many counts were recorded for this clonotype. This sequence joins TRBV2 and TRBJ1-5, with D uncertain. The CDR3 has 14 amino acids. Germline V gene data show CDR1 as SNHLY and CDR2 as FYNNEI. Trimming left V 7 bases short and J 4 bases short, with 14 bases between. The CDR3 here is CASMMAGTNQPQHF. The CDR3 coding sequence is TGTGCCAGCATGATGGCAGGTACTAATCAGCCCCAGCATTTT. Supplemented by reference TRBV2 and TRBJ1-5, the full variable domain reads EPEVTQTPSHQVTQMGQEVILRCVPISNHLYFYWYRQILGQKVEFLVSFYNNEISEKSEIFDDQFSVERPDGSNFTLKIRSTKLEDSAMYFCASMMAGTNQPQHFGDGTRLSIL.

V gene TRBV7-9 combines with J gene TRBJ1-2; D is unclear. V was pared by 1 base and J by 0 bases, with 6 bases between. Germline loops: CDR1 SEHNR, CDR2 FQNEAQ (reference sequence). The CDR3 has 14 residues. DNA of the CDR3: TGTGCCAGCAGCTTAGGAGACCCTAACTATGGCTACACCTTC. Translating it yields CASSLGDPNYGYTF.

The chain uses TRBV6-5 and TRBJ2-7, with D perhaps TRBD2 (6 bases). The germline V gene encodes CDR1 MNHEY and CDR2 SVGAGI. Trimming shortened V by 4 bases and J by 8 bases, and 12 bases separated the two germline ends. This CDR3 comprises 12 residues. CDR3 DNA sequence: TGTGCCAGCAGTTCGGGTAGCGGAAAGCAGTACTTC. Protein sequence: CASSSGSGKQYF.

V is TRBV27 and J is TRBJ2-3; 9 bases fit TRBD2. V shed 4 bases, J shed 5 bases, and the junction held 10 bases outside the gene matches. The CDR3 consists of 16 residues. The germline V gene has CDR1 MNHEY and CDR2 SMNVEV (reference sequence). CDR3 sequence reads: CASSSPRGGERDTQYF. CDR3 DNA sequence: TGTGCCAGCAGTTCGCCCCGCGGGGGGGAGAGAGATACGCAGTATTTT.

V gene TRBV27 combines with J gene TRBJ2-3; 9 bases align to TRBD1. CDR3 length: 15 residues. The ends lost 4 bases at V and 4 bases at J; junction bases unmatched: 6. Germline CDR1 is MNHEY and CDR2 is SMNVEV (reference sequence). The CDR3 nucleotides read TGTGCCAGCAGTTCCCCCGGGGACAGGGCAGATACGCAGTATTTT. Residues: CASSSPGDRADTQYF.

The rearrangement uses TRBV7-3 and TRBJ2-7; no clear D. CDR3 length: 15 amino acids. Germline CDR1 and CDR2: SGHTA and FQGTGA. V gave up 2 bases and J gave up 0 bases, with 11 bases separating them. CDR3 residues: CASSLAGLSSYEQYF. The CDR3 DNA reads as TGTGCCAGCAGCTTAGCCGGCCTGAGCTCCTACGAGCAGTACTTC.

Only a few counts were recorded for this clonotype. The rearrangement uses TRBV7-9 and TRBJ1-2; D is possibly TRBD1 (6 bases). Germline values: CDR1 SEHNR, CDR2 FQNEAQ (reference sequence). CDR3 size: 12 residues. The germline V and J ends were trimmed by 4 bases and 11 bases, with 14 bases remaining between them. The CDR3 bases are TGTGCCAGCAGCTATACAGGGACCGAATACACCTTC. This sequence encodes CASSYTGTEYTF.

This clonotype was recorded a few times. This chain connects TRBV6-6 to TRBJ2-5, with D tentatively TRBD1 (5 bases). CDR1 is MNHNY and CDR2 is SVGAGI in the germline V gene (reference sequence). CDR3 length: 15 amino acids. Trimming shortened V by 5 bases and J by 0 bases, and 13 bases separated the two germline ends. CDR3 in DNA: TGTGCCAGCAGTCCAGGACATACGTACCAAGAGACCCAGTACTTC. This gives the protein CASSPGHTYQETQYF.

The chain recombines TRBV27 with TRBJ2-2; TRBD2 matches at 11 bases. CDR1 and CDR2 from the germline V gene are MNHEY and SMNVEV (reference sequence). The length of the CDR3 is 17 residues. V lost 5 bases, J lost 6 bases, and 11 bases stayed unmatched. The CDR3: CASSATSGEILAGELFF. In DNA, the CDR3 is TGTGCCAGCAGTGCGACTAGCGGGGAGATACTGGCCGGGGAGCTGTTTTTT.

In this sample, this clonotype turned up a few times. The chain couples TRBV12-3 or TRBV12-4 to TRBJ1-4; D not certain. This CDR3 comprises 11 residues. V gave up 4 bases and J gave up 13 bases, with 10 bases separating them. The CDR3 is CASSSGQTLFF. CDR3 coding DNA: TGTGCCAGCAGTTCAGGCCAGACACTGTTTTTT.

The chain is built from TRBV28 and TRBJ2-3; 8 positions agree with TRBD2. The V and J ends lost 3 bases and 0 bases, in that order; junction bases with no gene match: 14. The germline CDR1 and CDR2 sequences are MDHEN and SYDVKM. The CDR3 has 19 residues. The CDR3 nucleotides are TGTGCCAGCAGTTTCCCCGGACTAGCTCCCACGGGAAGCACAGATACGCAGTATTTT. Its translation is CASSFPGLAPTGSTDTQYF.

The chain employs TRBV12-5 and TRBJ1-1; possible D gene TRBD1, 5 bases. The V gene's germline CDR1 is LGHNT and CDR2 FRNRAP. Trimming shortened V by 5 bases and J by 0 bases, and 13 bases separated the two germline ends. The CDR3 sequence is 15 residues long. The CDR3 sequence is CASGPPPGLNTEAFF. The CDR3 nucleotides are TGTGCTAGTGGTCCGCCCCCGGGGCTGAACACTGAAGCTTTCTTT. Combining the CDR3 with reference TRBV12-5 and TRBJ1-1 gives the whole variable domain DARVTQTPRHKVTEMGQEVTMRCQPILGHNTVFWYRQTMMQGLELLAYFRNRAPLDDSGMPKDRFSAEMPDATLATLKIQPSEPRDSAVYFCASGPPPGLNTEAFFGQGTRLTVV.

This clonotype has a handful of counts. This chain uses TRBV6-1 with TRBJ2-1; no definite D call. The CDR3 totals 13 residues. Trimming took off 1 base at V and 8 bases at J, with 9 bases between the two ends. CDR1 is MNHNS and CDR2 is SASEGT in the germline V gene. CDR3 nucleotide sequence: TGTGCCAGCAGTGAAGGAGAATTCCATGAGCAGTTCTTC. This translates into CASSEGEFHEQFF.

Note on this clonotype: A read error may be the cause here, since a much bigger clone is one base away. The rearrangement uses TRBV7-6 and TRBJ2-5; 7 nucleotides line up with TRBD2. Germline V lookup: CDR1 SGHVS, CDR2 FNYEAQ. CDR3 size: 15 residues. The V gene end was trimmed by 5 bases and the J gene end by 2 bases; junction bases not matched to a gene: 8. Written as DNA, the CDR3 is TGTGCCAGCAGCACCAGCGGGGAGGAGCAAGAGACCCAGTACTTC. As protein: CASSTSGEEQETQYF.

This clonotype was recorded a few times. This chain uses TRBV27 with TRBJ2-5; TRBD1 might be the D (6 bases). Germline V gene lookup returns CDR1 MNHEY and CDR2 SMNVEV (reference sequence). CDR3 length: 16 amino acids. Trimming pared 5 bases from V and 4 bases from J, leaving 20 bases between. CDR3 sequence reads: CASSPLTGNQGETQYF. In DNA form, the CDR3 reads TGTGCCAGCAGTCCACTTACAGGGAACCAAGGAGAGACCCAGTACTTC.

This clonotype was detected a few times. The chain recombines TRBV7-9 with TRBJ2-3; a weak D match, TRBD1 (6 bases). The CDR3 has 13 amino acids. Trimming cost V 2 bases and J 5 bases, with 8 bases left between them. The germline gives CDR1 SEHNR, CDR2 FQNEAQ (reference sequence). Here the CDR3 reads CASSLKGVDTQYF. The CDR3, as DNA: TGTGCCAGCAGCTTAAAGGGGGTAGATACGCAGTATTTT.

This chain links TRBV12-3 or TRBV12-4 with TRBJ1-3; TRBD1 is a possible D gene (6 bases). This CDR3 comprises 19 residues. V lost 5 bases and J lost 1, with 24 bases in between. The CDR3 coding sequence is TGTGCCAGCAGTCCTTTCGACAGGACCGTTAAAAGGTCTGGAAACACCATATATTTT. Protein: CASSPFDRTVKRSGNTIYF.

To note about this clonotype: A much bigger clone sits one base away, suggesting this may be a read error. The chain employs TRBV7-8 and TRBJ2-1, with TRBD2 as a possible D gene (7 bases). Germline V CDR1 and CDR2: SGHVS, FQNEAQ. The CDR3 sequence is 17 residues long. The CDR3: CVSSSRGAGTSYNEQFF. CDR3 bases: TGTGTCAGCAGCTCCCGGGGGGCGGGGACCTCCTACAATGAGCAGTTCTTC.

This clonotype has only a few counts. The CDR3 region has the DNA TGTGCCAGCAGTTTAGTATCCCTTTCCCGTGAAGCTTTCTTT. Its protein is CASSLVSLSREAFF. The genes are TRBV28 and TRBJ1-1, with D unresolved. Germline CDR1 is MDHEN and CDR2 is SYDVKM. The CDR3 covers 14 residues. The ends were cut back, 2 bases at V and 7 bases at J, with 14 bases in the middle.

This clonotype has more than one count but fewer than ten. The chain's CDR3 is CATSADRDQPQHF. The CDR3 DNA reads TGTGCCACCAGTGCGGACAGGGATCAGCCCCAGCATTTT. The chain joins TRBV24-1 to TRBJ1-5; TRBD1 agrees at 8 bases. This CDR3 comprises 13 residues. Trimming took 5 bases from V and 5 from J; bases not matched to a gene: 1. From germline, CDR1 is KGHDR and CDR2 SFDVKD.